This T cell receptor beta chain is from a study of shared clonotypes between healthy human individuals. Clones were sequenced by immunoSEQ multiplex PCR, and TCRdb holds only the in-frame ones, with some missing. The table has around 1.6 million clones, approximately 98% seen once. A single count supports this clone. CDR1 SGHRS and CDR2 YFSETQ come from the germline V gene. The germline V and J ends were trimmed by 1 base and 3 bases, with 8 bases remaining between them. The CDR3 is 13 amino acids. This chain joins TRBV5-1 and TRBJ2-7; D uncertain. This receptor was taken from a man aged 30 to 45 in good health. Sequencing input: naive CD4+ T cells sorted from blood. Noted subset: CD45RA+ positively selected. Written as DNA, the CDR3 is TGCGCCAGCAGCTTGTCGACAAACTACGAGCAGTACTTC. This encodes CASSLSTNYEQYF.